This T cell receptor beta chain was recovered during a study of blood T cell repertoires in COVID-19. Germline V gene sequence: CDR1 SGHDT, CDR2 YYEEEE. The CDR3 runs to 15 residues. The V end lost 1 base, the J end lost 5 bases, and 10 bases lay between the germline ends. Methods used by the authors: Amplification from reference gene primers served as the basis for estimated nucleated cell counts. Libraries were prepared by immunoSEQ multiplex PCR; TCRdb keeps only in-frame clonotypes and omits some of them. Clonal size and the V and J genes are those of that table, whereas D and trimming came from the DNA. The table has roughly 120,000 clones, 75% to 80% seen once; the top ten hold 6.5% to 9%.

The rearrangement joins TRBV5-6 to TRBJ1-6; D perhaps matches TRBD1 (5 bases). Sequencing was performed on peripheral blood. The sequence derives from a human donor in a cohort sampled during active COVID-19. The CDR3 region has the DNA TGTGCCAGCAGCTTGAAAGGGGTTAATAATTCACCCCTCCACTTT. Translating gives CASSLKGVNNSPLHF. Based on the CDR3 plus reference TRBV5-6 and TRBJ1-6, the full variable domain is DAGVTQSPTHLIKTRGQQVTLRCSPKSGHDTVSWYQQALGQGPQFIFQYYEEEERQRGNFPDRFSGHQFPNYSSELNVNALLLGDSALYLCASSLKGVNNSPLHFGNGTRLTVT.